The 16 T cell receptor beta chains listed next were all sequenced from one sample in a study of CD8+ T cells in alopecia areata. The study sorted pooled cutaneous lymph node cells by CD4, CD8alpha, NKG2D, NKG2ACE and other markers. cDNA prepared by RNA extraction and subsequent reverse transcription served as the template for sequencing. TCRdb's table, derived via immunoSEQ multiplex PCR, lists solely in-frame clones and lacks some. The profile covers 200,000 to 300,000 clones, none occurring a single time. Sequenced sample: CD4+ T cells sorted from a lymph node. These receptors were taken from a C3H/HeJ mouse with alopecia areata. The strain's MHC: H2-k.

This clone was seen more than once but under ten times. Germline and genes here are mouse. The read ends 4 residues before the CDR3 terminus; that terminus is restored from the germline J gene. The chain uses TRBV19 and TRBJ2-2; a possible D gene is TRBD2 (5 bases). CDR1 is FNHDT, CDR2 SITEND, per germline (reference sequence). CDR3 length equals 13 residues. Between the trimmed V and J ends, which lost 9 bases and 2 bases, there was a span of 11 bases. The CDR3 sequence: CAIPLGNTGQLYF. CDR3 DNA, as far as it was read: TGTGCCATACCGCTGGGTAACACCGGG.

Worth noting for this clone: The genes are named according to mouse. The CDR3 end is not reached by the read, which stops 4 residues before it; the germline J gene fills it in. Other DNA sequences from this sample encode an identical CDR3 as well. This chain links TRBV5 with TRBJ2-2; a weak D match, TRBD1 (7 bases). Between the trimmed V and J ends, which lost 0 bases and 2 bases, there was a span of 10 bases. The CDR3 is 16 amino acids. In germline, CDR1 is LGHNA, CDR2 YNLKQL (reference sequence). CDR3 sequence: CASSQERGRNTGQLYF. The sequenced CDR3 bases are TGTGCCAGCAGCCAAGAAAGGGGGCGCAACACCGGG.

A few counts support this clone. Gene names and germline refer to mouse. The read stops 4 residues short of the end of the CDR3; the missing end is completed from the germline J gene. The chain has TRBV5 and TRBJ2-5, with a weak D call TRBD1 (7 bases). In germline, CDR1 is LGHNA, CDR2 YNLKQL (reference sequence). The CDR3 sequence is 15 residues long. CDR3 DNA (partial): TGTGCCAGCAGCCCTCTGAGAGGGGGCGGTGAC. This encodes CASSPLRGGGD. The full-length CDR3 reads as CASSPLRGGGDTQYF.

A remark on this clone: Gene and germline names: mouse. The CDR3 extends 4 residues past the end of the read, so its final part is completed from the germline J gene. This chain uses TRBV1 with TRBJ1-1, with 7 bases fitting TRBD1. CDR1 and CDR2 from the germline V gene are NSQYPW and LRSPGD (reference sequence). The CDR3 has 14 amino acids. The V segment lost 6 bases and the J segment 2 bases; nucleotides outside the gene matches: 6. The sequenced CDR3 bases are TGCACCTGCAGCCCTGACAGGGATAACACA. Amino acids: CTCSPDRDNT. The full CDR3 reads CTCSPDRDNTEVFF.

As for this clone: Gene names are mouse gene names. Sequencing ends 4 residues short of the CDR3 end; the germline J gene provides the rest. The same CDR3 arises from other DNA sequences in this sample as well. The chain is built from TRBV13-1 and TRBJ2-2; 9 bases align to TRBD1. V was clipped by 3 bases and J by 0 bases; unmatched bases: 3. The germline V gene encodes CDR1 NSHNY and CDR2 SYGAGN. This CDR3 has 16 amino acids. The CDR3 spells CASSGGTGPNTGQLYF. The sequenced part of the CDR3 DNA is TGTGCCAGCAGTGGAGGGACAGGGCCAAACACCGGG.

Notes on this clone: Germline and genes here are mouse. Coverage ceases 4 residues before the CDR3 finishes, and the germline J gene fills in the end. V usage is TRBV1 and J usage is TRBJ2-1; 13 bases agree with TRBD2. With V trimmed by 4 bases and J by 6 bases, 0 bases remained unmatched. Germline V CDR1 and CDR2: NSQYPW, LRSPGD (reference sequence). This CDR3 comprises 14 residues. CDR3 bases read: TGCACCTGCAGTGGGACTGGGGGGGCTGCT. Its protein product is CTCSGTGGAA. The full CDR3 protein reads CTCSGTGGAAEQFF.

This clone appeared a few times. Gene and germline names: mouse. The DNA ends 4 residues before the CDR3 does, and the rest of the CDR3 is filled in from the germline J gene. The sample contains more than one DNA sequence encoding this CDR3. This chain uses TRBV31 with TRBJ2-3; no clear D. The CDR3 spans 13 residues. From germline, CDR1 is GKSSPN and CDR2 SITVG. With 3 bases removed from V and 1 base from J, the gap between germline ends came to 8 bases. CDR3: CAWSHQGAETLYF. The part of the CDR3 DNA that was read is TGTGCCTGGAGCCATCAGGGTGCAGAA.

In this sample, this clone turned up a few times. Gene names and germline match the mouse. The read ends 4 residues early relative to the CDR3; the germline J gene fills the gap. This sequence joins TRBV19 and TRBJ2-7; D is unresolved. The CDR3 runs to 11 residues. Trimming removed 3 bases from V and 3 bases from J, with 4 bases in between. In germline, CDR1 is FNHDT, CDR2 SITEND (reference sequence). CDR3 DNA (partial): TGTGCCAGCAGTAAGTTCTAT. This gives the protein CASSKFY. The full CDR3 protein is CASSKFYEQYF.

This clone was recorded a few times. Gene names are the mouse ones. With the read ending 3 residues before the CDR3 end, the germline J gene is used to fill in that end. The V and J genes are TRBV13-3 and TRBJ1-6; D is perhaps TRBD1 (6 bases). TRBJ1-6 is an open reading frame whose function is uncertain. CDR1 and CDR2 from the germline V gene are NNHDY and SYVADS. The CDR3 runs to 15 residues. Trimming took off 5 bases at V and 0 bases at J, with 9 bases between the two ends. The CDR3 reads CASRAQGSYNSPLYF. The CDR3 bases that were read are TGTGCCAGCAGAGCACAGGGTTCCTATAATTCGCCC.

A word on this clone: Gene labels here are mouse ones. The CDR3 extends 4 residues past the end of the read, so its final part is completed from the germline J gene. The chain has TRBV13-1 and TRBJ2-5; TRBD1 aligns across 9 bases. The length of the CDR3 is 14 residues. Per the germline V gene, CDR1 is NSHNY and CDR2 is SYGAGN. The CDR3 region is CASSEQDRGDTQYF. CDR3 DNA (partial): TGTGCCAGCAGTGAGCAGGACAGGGGTGAC.

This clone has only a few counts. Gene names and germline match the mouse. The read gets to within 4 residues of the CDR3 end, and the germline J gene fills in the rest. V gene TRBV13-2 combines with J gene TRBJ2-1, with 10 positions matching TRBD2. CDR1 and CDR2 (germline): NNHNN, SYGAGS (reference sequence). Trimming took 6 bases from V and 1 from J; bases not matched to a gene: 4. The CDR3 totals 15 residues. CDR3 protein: CASVDWGVNYAEQFF. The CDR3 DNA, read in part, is TGTGCCAGCGTCGACTGGGGGGTGAACTATGCT.

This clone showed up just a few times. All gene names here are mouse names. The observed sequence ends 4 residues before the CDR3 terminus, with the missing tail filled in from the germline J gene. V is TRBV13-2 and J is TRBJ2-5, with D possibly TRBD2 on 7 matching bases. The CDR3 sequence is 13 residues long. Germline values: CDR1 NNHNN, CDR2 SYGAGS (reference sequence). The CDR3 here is CASGDEGGDTQYF. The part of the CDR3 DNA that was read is TGTGCCAGCGGTGATGAGGGGGGGGAC.

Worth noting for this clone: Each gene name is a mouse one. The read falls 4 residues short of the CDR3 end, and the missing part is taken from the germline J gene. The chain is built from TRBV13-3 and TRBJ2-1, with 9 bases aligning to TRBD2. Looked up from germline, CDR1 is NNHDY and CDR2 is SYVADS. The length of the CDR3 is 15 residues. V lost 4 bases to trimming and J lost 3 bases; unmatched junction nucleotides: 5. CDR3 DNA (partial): TGTGCCAGCAGTCCACTGGGGGGCGTCTATGCT. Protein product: CASSPLGGVYA. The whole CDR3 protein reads CASSPLGGVYAEQFF.

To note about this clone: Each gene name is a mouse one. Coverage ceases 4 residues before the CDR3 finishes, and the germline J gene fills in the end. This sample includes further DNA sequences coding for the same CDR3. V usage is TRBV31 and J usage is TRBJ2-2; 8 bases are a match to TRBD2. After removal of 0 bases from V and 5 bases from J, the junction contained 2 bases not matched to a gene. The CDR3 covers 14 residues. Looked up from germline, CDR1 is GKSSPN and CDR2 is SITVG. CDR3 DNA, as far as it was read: TGTGCCTGGAGTCTTGGGGGGGGTACCGGG. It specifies CAWSLGGGTG. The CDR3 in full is CAWSLGGGTGQLYF.

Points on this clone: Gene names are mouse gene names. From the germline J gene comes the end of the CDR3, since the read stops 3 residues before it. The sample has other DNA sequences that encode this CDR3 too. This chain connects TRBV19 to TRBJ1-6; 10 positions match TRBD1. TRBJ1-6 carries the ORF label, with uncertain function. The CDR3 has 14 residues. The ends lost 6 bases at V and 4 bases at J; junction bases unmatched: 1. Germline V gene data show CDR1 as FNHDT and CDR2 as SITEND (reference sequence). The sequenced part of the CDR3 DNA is TGTGCCAGCAAGGGACAGGGGTATAATTCGCCC. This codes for CASKGQGYNSP. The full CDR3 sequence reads CASKGQGYNSPLYF.

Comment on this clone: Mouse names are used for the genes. This CDR3 is CASSFGTGGNTGQLYF. CDR3 DNA (partial): TGTGCCAGCAGCTTTGGGACTGGGGGAAACACCGGG. This chain connects TRBV4 to TRBJ2-2; 11 nucleotides agree with TRBD2. The CDR3 extends 4 residues past the end of the read, so its final part is completed from the germline J gene. Germline trimming cut 4 bases from V and 1 base from J; bases unmatched to any gene: 2. The CDR3 contains 16 residues. The germline V gene has CDR1 LGHDT and CDR2 YNNKQL (reference sequence).